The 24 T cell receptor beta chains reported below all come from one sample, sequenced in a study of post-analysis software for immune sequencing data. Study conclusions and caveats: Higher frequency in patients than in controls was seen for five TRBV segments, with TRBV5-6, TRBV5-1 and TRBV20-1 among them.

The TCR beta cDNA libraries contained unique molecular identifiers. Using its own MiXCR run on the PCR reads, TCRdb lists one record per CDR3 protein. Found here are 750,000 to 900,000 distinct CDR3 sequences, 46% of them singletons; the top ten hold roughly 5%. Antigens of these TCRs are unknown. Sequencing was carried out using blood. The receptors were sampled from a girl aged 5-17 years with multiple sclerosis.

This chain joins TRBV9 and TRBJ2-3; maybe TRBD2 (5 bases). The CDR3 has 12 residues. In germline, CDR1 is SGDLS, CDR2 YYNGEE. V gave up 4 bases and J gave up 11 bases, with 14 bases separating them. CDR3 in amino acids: CASSPEGSVQYF. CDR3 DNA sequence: TGTGCCAGCAGCCCTGAGGGTAGTGTGCAGTATTTT.

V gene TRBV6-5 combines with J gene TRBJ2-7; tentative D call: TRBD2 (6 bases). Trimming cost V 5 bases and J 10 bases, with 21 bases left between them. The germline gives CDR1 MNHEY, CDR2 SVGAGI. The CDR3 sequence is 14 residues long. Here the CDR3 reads CASSATRTHLDQYF. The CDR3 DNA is TGTGCCAGCAGTGCGACTAGAACCCACCTCGACCAGTACTTC.

The CDR3 bases are TGTGCCAGCAGCCAAGATCTTAGGACTAGCGCCGACAATGAGCAGTTCTTC. This translates into CASSQDLRTSADNEQFF. V usage is TRBV4-2 and J usage is TRBJ2-1; TRBD2 agrees at 9 bases. This CDR3 region has 17 residues. Germline V gene lookup returns CDR1 LGHNA and CDR2 YNFKEQ. Trimming took 0 bases from V and 5 from J; bases not matched to a gene: 8.

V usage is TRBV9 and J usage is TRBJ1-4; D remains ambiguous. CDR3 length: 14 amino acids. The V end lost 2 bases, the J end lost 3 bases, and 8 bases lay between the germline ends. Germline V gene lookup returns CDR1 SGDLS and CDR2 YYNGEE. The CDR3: CASSVDSANEKLFF. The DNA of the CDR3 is TGTGCCAGCAGCGTGGACTCGGCTAATGAAAAACTGTTTTTT.

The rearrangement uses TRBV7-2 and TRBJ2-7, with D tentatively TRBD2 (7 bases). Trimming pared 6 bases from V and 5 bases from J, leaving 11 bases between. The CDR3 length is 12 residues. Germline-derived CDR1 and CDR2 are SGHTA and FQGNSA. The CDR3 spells CASRGGGNEQYF. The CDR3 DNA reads TGTGCCAGCAGGGGAGGGGGGAACGAGCAGTACTTC. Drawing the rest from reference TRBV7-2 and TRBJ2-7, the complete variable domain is GAGVSQSPSNKVTEKGKDVELRCDPISGHTALYWYRQSLGQGLEFLIYFQGNSAPDKSGLPSDRFSAERTGGSVSTLTIQRTQQEDSAVYLCASRGGGNEQYFGPGTRLTVT.

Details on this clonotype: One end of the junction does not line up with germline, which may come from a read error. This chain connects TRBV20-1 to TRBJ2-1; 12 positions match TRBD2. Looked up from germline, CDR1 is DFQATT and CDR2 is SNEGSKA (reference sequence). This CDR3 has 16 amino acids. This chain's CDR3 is CSARAPLAGGTNEQCF. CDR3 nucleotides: TGCAGTGCTAGGGCCCCCCTAGCGGGAGGGACAAATGAGCAGTGCTTC.

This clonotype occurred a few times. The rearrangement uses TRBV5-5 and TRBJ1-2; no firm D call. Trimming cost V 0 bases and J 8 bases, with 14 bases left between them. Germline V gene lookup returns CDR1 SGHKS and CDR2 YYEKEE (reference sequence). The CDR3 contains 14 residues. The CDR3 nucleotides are TGTGCCAGCAGCTTGGACGCAAGGGCCCGAGGCTACACCTTC. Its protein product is CASSLDARARGYTF.

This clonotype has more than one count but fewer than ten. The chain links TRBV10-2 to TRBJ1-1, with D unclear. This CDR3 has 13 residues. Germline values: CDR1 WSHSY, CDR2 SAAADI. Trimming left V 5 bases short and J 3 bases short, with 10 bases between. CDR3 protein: CASSLGKDTEAFF. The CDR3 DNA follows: TGCGCCAGCAGTCTGGGGAAGGACACTGAAGCTTTCTTT.

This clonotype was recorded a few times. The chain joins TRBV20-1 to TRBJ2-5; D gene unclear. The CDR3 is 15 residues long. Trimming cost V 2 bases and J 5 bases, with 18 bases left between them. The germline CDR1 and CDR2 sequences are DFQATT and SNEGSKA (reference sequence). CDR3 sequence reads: CSARQVRVRRETQYF. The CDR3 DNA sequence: TGCAGTGCTAGACAAGTTCGTGTACGACGGGAGACCCAGTACTTC.

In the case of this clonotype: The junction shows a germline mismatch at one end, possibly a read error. CDR3 coding DNA: TGTGCCACCAGTGATTCTTATGACTACACCTTC. Translation gives CATSDSYDYTF. This chain connects TRBV24-1 to TRBJ1-2, with D hard to call. Looked up from germline, CDR1 is KGHDR and CDR2 is SFDVKD. The CDR3 covers 11 residues.

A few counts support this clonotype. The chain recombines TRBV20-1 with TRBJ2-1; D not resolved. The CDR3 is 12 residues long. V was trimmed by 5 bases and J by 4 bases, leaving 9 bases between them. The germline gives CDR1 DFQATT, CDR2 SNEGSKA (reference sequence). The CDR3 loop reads CSAPDGYNEQFF. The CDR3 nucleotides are TGCAGTGCTCCGGACGGATACAATGAGCAGTTCTTC.

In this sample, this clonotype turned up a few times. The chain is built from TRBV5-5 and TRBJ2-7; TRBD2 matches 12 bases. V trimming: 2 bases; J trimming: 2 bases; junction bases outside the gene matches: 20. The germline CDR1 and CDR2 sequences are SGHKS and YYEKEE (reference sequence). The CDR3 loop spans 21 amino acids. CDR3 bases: TGTGCCAGCAGCTTCGGGCAGAATTTAGGACTAGCGGGACGGTTCCCCTACGAGCAGTACTTC. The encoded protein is CASSFGQNLGLAGRFPYEQYF.

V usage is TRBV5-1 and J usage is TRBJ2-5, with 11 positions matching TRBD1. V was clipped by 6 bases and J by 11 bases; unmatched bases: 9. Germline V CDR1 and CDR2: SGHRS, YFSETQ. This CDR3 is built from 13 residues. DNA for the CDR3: TGCGCCAGCACCGGACAGGGGGCCGGGGAGCAGTACTTC. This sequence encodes CASTGQGAGEQYF.

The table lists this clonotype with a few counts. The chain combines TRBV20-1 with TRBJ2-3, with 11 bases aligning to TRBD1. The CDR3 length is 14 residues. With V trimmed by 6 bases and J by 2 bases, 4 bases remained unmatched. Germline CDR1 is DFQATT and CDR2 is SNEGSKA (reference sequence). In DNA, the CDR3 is TGCAGTGCCCCGGGACAGGGGGACACAGATACGCAGTATTTT. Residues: CSAPGQGDTDTQYF.

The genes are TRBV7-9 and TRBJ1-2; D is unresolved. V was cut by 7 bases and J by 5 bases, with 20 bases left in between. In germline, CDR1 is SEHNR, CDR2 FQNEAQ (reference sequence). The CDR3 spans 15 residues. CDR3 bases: TGTGCCAGCACCCGATACGGCACAGAAATATATGGCTACACCTTC. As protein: CASTRYGTEIYGYTF.

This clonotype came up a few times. CDR3: CASSRTALAANYEQYF. In DNA, the CDR3 is TGTGCCAGCAGCAGAACGGCACTAGCGGCAAACTACGAGCAGTACTTC. The chain has TRBV12-3 or TRBV12-4 and TRBJ2-4, with 8 bases aligning to TRBD2. Matching the DNA end better, TRBJ2-7 makes the J call doubtful. This CDR3 comprises 16 residues.

The CDR3 DNA reads as TGTGCCAGCAGCTTGGTGGTAGCGGAATACGAGCAGTACTTC. This gives the protein CASSLVVAEYEQYF. The chain couples TRBV5-6 to TRBJ2-7, with D tentatively TRBD2 (6 bases). Germline values: CDR1 SGHDT, CDR2 YYEEEE. The CDR3 runs to 14 residues. Trimming removed 0 bases at V and 4 bases at J, with 11 bases between.

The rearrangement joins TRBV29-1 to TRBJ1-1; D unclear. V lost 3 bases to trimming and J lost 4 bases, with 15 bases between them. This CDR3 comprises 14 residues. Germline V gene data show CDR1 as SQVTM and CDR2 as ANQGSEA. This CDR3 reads CSVDWTTSLTEAFF. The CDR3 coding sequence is TGCAGCGTTGATTGGACTACCTCCCTCACTGAAGCTTTCTTT.

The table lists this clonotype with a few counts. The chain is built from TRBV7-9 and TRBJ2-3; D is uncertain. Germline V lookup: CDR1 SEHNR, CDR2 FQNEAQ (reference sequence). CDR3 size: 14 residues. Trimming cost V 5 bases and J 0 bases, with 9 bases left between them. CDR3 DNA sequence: TGTGCCAGCAGCCCCTTCGGCAGCACAGATACGCAGTATTTT. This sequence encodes CASSPFGSTDTQYF. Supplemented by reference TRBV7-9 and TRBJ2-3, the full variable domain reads DTGVSQNPRHKITKRGQNVTFRCDPISEHNRLYWYRQTLGQGPEFLTYFQNEAQLEKSRLLSDRFSAERPKGSFSTLEIQRTEQGDSAMYLCASSPFGSTDTQYFGPGTRLTVL.

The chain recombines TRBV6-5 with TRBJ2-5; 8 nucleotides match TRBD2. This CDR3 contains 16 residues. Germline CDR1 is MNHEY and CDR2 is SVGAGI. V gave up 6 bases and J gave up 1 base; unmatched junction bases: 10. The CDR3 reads CASRPKGGLVQETQYF. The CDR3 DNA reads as TGTGCCAGCAGGCCTAAGGGGGGACTAGTCCAAGAGACCCAGTACTTC.

The CDR3: CASSSHGGRFYEQYF. In nucleotides, the CDR3 is TGTGCCAGCAGTTCGCACGGCGGGAGGTTTTACGAGCAGTACTTC. The chain combines TRBV12-3 or TRBV12-4 with TRBJ2-4, with 8 bases lining up with TRBD2. The end of the DNA aligns better with TRBJ2-7, so the J call may be wrong. The CDR3 runs 15 residues.

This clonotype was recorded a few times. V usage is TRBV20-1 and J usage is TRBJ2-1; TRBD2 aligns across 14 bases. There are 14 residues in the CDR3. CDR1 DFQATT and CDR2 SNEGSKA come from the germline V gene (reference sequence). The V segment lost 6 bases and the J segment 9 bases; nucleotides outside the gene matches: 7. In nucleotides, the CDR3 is TGCAGTGCGAACCCCGGGACTAGCGGGAGTGAGCAGTTCTTC. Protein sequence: CSANPGTSGSEQFF.

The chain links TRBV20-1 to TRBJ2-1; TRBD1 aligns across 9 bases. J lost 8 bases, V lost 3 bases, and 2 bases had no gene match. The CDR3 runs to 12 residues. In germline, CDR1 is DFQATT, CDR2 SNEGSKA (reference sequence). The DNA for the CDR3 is TGCAGTGCTAGCCGGACAGGGGATGAGCAGTTCTTC. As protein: CSASRTGDEQFF.

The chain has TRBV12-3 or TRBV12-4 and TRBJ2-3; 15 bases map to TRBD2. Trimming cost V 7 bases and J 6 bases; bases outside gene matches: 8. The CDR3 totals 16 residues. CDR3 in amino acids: CASNPQGTSGRDTQYF. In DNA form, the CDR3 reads TGTGCCAGCAATCCCCAGGGGACTAGCGGGAGGGATACGCAGTATTTT.